Listed below are T cell receptor beta chains from one sample, sequenced in a study of T-cell memory formation after mild COVID-19. TCRdb analysed the 5' RACE reads with MiXCR anew, one entry per CDR3 protein. Of under 50,000 distinct CDR3 sequences in the sample, more than 9% were seen once. Sample: PBMCs or a T cell subset sorted from them (not recorded which). These receptors originate from an adult woman who had mild COVID-19 (a few samples of this study predate the infection). Cell type and time point are not known. The CDR3 runs from the conserved cysteine through the conserved F or W. D genes are given only for firm matches. Where a row states a size, it is once, few, many or the class of an expanded clone; other rows omit it.

TRBV6-2/TRBV6-3	NA	TRBJ1-2	TRBD1	CASSYRDRGDYGYTF	TGTGCCAGCAGTTACCGGGACAGAGGAGACTATGGCTACACCTTC
TRBV7-9	NA	TRBJ2-7	NA	CASSPSRDRYEQYF	TGTGCCAGCAGCCCAAGCAGGGATCGCTACGAGCAGTACTTC
TRBV3-1	NA	TRBJ1-1	TRBD1	CASSVDRATEAFF	TGTGCCAGCAGTGTAGACAGGGCCACTGAAGCTTTCTTT
TRBV29-1	NA	TRBJ1-2	NA	CSVGGYTF	TGCAGCGTAGGGGGCTACACCTTC
TRBV7-9	NA	TRBJ1-1	NA	CASSLGMEAFF	TGTGCCAGCAGCTTAGGAATGGAAGCTTTCTTT
TRBV6-6	few	TRBJ2-7	TRBD1	CASTGRQGLMYEQYF	TGTGCCAGCACAGGACGACAGGGGCTTATGTACGAGCAGTACTTC
TRBV5-1	NA	TRBJ2-3	TRBD1	CASSLGTGSSTDTQYF	TGCGCCAGCAGCTTGGGGACAGGATCTAGCACAGATACGCAGTATTTT
TRBV20-1	many	TRBJ2-1	TRBD2	CSARDSGTSGVHNEQFF	TGCAGTGCTAGAGATTCGGGGACTAGCGGGGTGCACAATGAGCAGTTCTTC
TRBV25-1	many	TRBJ2-5	TRBD1	CASSSGQGYQETQYF	TGTGCCAGCAGCTCGGGACAGGGGTACCAAGAGACCCAGTACTTC
TRBV6-2/TRBV6-3	few	TRBJ2-1	NA	CASSPLNEQFF	TGTGCCAGCAGCCCCCTCAATGAGCAGTTCTTC
TRBV7-9	NA	TRBJ2-3	NA	CASSQQGQSTDTQYF	TGTGCCAGCAGCCAACAGGGTCAAAGCACAGATACGCAGTATTTT
TRBV28	few	TRBJ2-7	NA	CASSTSGTYGEQYF	TGTGCCAGCAGCACATCCGGGACGTACGGCGAGCAGTACTTC
TRBV24-1	few	TRBJ2-7	TRBD1	CATSAGGQTYEQYF	TGTGCCACCAGTGCAGGGGGCCAAACCTACGAGCAGTACTTC
TRBV12-3/TRBV12-4	few	TRBJ2-5	NA	CASKQEGLRPTQYF	TGTGCCAGCAAACAGGAGGGTTTGAGGCCGACCCAGTACTTC
TRBV3-1	few	TRBJ1-2	NA	CASSHSGQKKNYGYTF	TGTGCCAGCAGCCACTCCGGACAGAAAAAAAACTATGGCTACACCTTC
TRBV12-3/TRBV12-4	NA	TRBJ2-4	NA	CASSLALGQGGAKNIQYF	TGTGCCAGCAGTTTAGCGCTGGGGCAGGGGGGGGCCAAAAACATTCAGTACTTC
TRBV6-5	many	TRBJ1-1	NA	CASSFGGTEAFF	TGTGCCAGCAGTTTCGGGGGGACTGAAGCTTTCTTT
TRBV6-2/TRBV6-3	NA	TRBJ1-1	NA	CASSKGPNTEAFF	TGTGCCAGCAGTAAGGGTCCGAACACTGAAGCTTTCTTT
TRBV12-3/TRBV12-4	NA	TRBJ1-2	TRBD1	CASSATGGASNYGYTF	TGTGCCAGCAGCGCGACAGGGGGCGCTTCTAACTATGGCTACACCTTC
TRBV6-6	many	TRBJ2-7	NA	CASSYEWMYEQYF	TGTGCCAGCAGTTACGAGTGGATGTACGAGCAGTACTTC
TRBV18	many	TRBJ1-2	NA	CASSPRQRYGYTF	TGTGCCAGCTCACCACGGCAGCGGTATGGCTACACCTTC
TRBV3-1	few	TRBJ1-2	NA	CASSQDPQGGYGYTF	TGTGCCAGCAGCCAAGACCCCCAGGGAGGCTATGGCTACACCTTC
TRBV24-1	NA	TRBJ2-5	TRBD1	CATSDWTGGKETQYF	TGTGCCACCAGTGATTGGACAGGGGGAAAAGAGACCCAGTACTTC
TRBV4-1	NA	TRBJ1-1	NA	CASSHVPRNTEAFF	TGCGCCAGCAGCCACGTACCACGGAACACTGAAGCTTTCTTT
TRBV9	NA	TRBJ1-2	NA	CASSPSQGGSPYGYTF	TGTGCCAGCAGCCCCTCCCAGGGAGGGTCGCCCTATGGCTACACCTTC